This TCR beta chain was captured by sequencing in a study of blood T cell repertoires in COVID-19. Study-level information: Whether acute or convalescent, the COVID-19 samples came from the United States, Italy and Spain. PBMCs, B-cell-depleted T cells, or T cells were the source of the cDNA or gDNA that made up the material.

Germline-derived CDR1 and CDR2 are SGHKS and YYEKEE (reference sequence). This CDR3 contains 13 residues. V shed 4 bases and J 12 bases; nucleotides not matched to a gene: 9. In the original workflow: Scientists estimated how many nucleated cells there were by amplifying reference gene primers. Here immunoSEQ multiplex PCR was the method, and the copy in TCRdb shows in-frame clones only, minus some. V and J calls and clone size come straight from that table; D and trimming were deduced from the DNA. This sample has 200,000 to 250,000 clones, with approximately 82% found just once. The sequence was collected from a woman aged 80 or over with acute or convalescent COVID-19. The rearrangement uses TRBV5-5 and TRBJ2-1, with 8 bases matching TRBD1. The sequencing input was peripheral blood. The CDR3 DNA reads TGTGCCAGCAGCCAACTCCAGGGGGCATGGCAGTTCTTC. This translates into CASSQLQGAWQFF.